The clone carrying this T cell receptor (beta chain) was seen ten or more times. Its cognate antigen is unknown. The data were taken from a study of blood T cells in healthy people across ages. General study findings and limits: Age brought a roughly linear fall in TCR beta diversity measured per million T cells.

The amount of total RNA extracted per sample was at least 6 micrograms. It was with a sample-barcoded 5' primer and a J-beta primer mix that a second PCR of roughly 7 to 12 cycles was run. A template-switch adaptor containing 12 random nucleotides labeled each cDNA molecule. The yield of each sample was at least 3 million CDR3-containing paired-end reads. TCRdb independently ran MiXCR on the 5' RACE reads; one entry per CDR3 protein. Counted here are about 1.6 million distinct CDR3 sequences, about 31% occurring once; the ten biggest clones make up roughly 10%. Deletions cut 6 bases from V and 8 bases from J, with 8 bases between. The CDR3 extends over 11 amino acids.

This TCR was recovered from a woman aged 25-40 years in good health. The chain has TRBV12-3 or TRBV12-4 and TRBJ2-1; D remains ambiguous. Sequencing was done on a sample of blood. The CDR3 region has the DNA TGTGCCAGCAGGCTTAGTGATGAGCAGTTCTTC. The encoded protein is CASRLSDEQFF.